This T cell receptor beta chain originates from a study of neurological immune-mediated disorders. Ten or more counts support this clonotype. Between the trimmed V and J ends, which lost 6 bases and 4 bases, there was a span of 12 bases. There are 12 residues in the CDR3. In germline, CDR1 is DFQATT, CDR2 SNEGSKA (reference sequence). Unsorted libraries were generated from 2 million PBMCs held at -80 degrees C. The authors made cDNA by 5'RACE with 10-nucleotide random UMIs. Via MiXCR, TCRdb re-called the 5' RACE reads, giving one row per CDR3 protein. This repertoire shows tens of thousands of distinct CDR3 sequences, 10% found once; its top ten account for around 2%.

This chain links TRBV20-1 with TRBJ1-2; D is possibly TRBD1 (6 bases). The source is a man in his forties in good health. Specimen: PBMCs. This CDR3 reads CSATGQFYGYTF. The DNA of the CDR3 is TGCAGTGCAACTGGACAGTTCTATGGCTACACCTTC.